Below are 22 T cell receptor beta chains sequenced from a single sample in a study of T cell clonality in common variable immunodeficiency. Generated by immunoSEQ multiplex PCR, the TCRdb table keeps only in-frame clones and is missing some. There are 45,000 to 65,000 clones in the sample, none observed a single time. Sequencing was performed on peripheral blood mononuclear cells. These receptors originate from a person aged 18-70 years in good health.

This clone occurred many times. The sequenced fragment ends 3 residues before the CDR3 boundary, so the rest is inferred from the germline J gene. The J gene is TRBJ2-5, the V gene TRBV4-1; perhaps TRBD2 as D (6 bases). Germline CDR1 MGHRA, CDR2 YSYEKL. The ends were cut back, 0 bases at V and 5 bases at J, with 16 bases in the middle. The CDR3 has 16 amino acids. The covered CDR3 bases are TGCGCCAGCAGCCAAGATCTCGAGACTAGGGCGGAGACC. Its translation is CASSQDLETRAET. From start to end, the CDR3 is CASSQDLETRAETQYF.

Worth noting for this clone: The read comes to an end 3 residues before the CDR3 does, leaving the germline J gene to fill in the end. The chain combines TRBV7-2 with TRBJ2-1; D unresolved. The CDR3 has 13 residues. V lost 5 bases to trimming and J lost 4 bases, with 9 bases between them. Germline V gene data show CDR1 as SGHTA and CDR2 as FQGNSA. CDR3 loop: CASSASRYNEQFF. The CDR3 bases that were read are TGTGCCAGCAGCGCGTCCCGTTACAATGAG.

This clone has ten or more counts. The DNA ends 3 residues before the CDR3 does, and the rest of the CDR3 is filled in from the germline J gene. The chain carries TRBV30 and TRBJ1-6, with D maybe TRBD1 (5 bases). Between the trimmed V and J ends, which lost 2 bases and 8 bases, there was a span of 10 bases. The CDR3 extends over 13 amino acids. Germline lookup yields CDR1 GTSNPN and CDR2 SVGIG (reference sequence). CDR3 region: CAWSLQGDSPLHF. CDR3 DNA, as far as it was read: TGTGCCTGGAGTTTGCAGGGTGATTCACCC.

This clone was seen many times. The sequenced fragment ends 3 residues before the CDR3 boundary, so the rest is inferred from the germline J gene. The chain recombines TRBV10-1 with TRBJ2-3; 11 bases line up with TRBD2. CDR3 size: 16 residues. Trimming removed 2 bases from V and 6 bases from J; junction bases left unmatched: 7. Germline lookup yields CDR1 WNHNN and CDR2 SYGVQD (reference sequence). The CDR3 spells CASSENLAGGRDTQYF. The DNA read from the CDR3 is TGCGCCAGCAGTGAGAACCTAGCGGGAGGAAGGGATACG.

This clone occurred many times. The CDR3 extends 3 residues past the end of the read, so its final part is completed from the germline J gene. The genes are TRBV7-3 and TRBJ2-1; 14 nucleotides align to TRBD2. V was clipped by 6 bases and J by 6 bases; unmatched bases: 4. This CDR3 spans 15 amino acids. Germline CDR1 SGHTA, CDR2 FQGTGA. CDR3 sequence: CASSSGLAGANEQFF. The sequenced part of the CDR3 DNA is TGTGCCAGCAGTTCGGGACTAGCGGGAGCCAATGAG.

This clone was counted many times. The sequenced fragment ends 3 residues before the CDR3 boundary, so the rest is inferred from the germline J gene. The V call is TRBV4-1, the J call TRBJ2-2, with D possibly TRBD1 on 5 matching bases. V lost 5 bases and J lost 6, with 13 bases in between. CDR1 is MGHRA and CDR2 is YSYEKL in the germline V gene. The CDR3 loop spans 14 amino acids. Incomplete CDR3 DNA: TGCGCCAGCAGCTGGGCAGAAGGGGCCGGGGAG. It encodes CASSWAEGAGE. The entire CDR3 sequence reads CASSWAEGAGELFF.

This clone was picked up many times. Read coverage stops 3 residues before the CDR3 terminus; the germline J gene supplies the remainder. The chain combines TRBV19 with TRBJ1-5; D not resolved. Trimming removed 5 bases at V and 1 base at J, with 15 bases between. CDR1 LNHDA and CDR2 SQIVND come from the germline V gene (reference sequence). The CDR3 totals 16 residues. The CDR3 is CASSGQIAGSNQPQHF. The sequenced CDR3 bases are TGTGCCAGTAGTGGGCAGATCGCTGGGAGCAATCAGCCC.

In its sample, this clone was seen many times. The read halts 3 residues ahead of the CDR3 end, with the missing end drawn from the germline J gene. The rearrangement uses TRBV7-3 and TRBJ2-1, with TRBD1 matching 7 bases. V gave up 5 bases and J gave up 5 bases; unmatched junction bases: 12. CDR3 length: 16 residues. Germline V gene sequence: CDR1 SGHTA, CDR2 FQGTGA. The CDR3 spells CASSKTGWSGDNEQFF. The CDR3 DNA, read in part, is TGTGCCAGCAGCAAGACAGGGTGGAGTGGGGACAATGAG.

There are many counts of this clone. The read ends 3 residues early relative to the CDR3; the germline J gene fills the gap. V and J are TRBV7-9 and TRBJ2-4; TRBD2 matches at 9 bases. J gave up 7 bases and V 1 base, and 5 bases lay outside the gene matches. This CDR3 is 15 amino acids long. The germline gives CDR1 SEHNR, CDR2 FQNEAQ (reference sequence). CDR3 DNA (partial): TGTGCCAGCAGCTTAGATGCTAGCGGGAACAACATT. Its protein is CASSLDASGNNI. The CDR3 in its entirety is CASSLDASGNNIQYF.

This clone was seen many times. The CDR3 end is not reached by the read, which stops 3 residues before it; the germline J gene fills it in. The chain combines TRBV12-3 or TRBV12-4 with TRBJ2-3; tentatively, D is TRBD1 (5 bases). This CDR3 has 14 amino acids. The germline V and J ends were trimmed by 4 bases and 3 bases, with 11 bases remaining between them. CDR3 sequence reads: CASSSTTETDTQYF. CDR3 DNA (partial): TGTGCCAGCAGTTCAACGACAGAAACAGATACG.

This clone was observed at least ten times. Read coverage stops 3 residues before the CDR3 terminus; the germline J gene supplies the remainder. The genes are TRBV9 and TRBJ2-5; 8 nucleotides match TRBD2. V lost 0 bases and J lost 0; bases outside the gene matches: 4. Per germline, CDR1 SGDLS and CDR2 YYNGEE. CDR3 length: 16 residues. This CDR3 reads CASSVGAGGYQETQYF. CDR3 DNA, as far as it was read: TGTGCCAGCAGCGTAGGGGCGGGGGGCTACCAAGAGACC. Combining the CDR3 with reference TRBV9 and TRBJ2-5 gives the whole variable domain DSGVTQTPKHLITATGQRVTLRCSPRSGDLSVYWYQQSLDQGLQFLIQYYNGEERAKGNILERFSAQQFPDLHSELNLSSLELGDSALYFCASSVGAGGYQETQYFGPGTRLLVL.

This clone was seen many times. The missing CDR3 end, 3 residues past where the read stops, is filled in from the germline J gene. The rearrangement joins TRBV11-2 to TRBJ2-3; 8 nucleotides align to TRBD2. Trimming removed 1 base from V and 2 bases from J; junction bases left unmatched: 2. The germline gives CDR1 SGHAT, CDR2 FQNNGV. The CDR3 runs to 15 residues. The CDR3 loop is CASSLGGGNTDTQYF. CDR3 DNA (partial): TGTGCCAGCAGCTTAGGCGGGGGGAACACAGATACG.

About this clone: The DNA ends 3 residues before the CDR3 does, and the rest of the CDR3 is filled in from the germline J gene. The V call is TRBV7-3, the J call TRBJ2-4, with 8 positions matching TRBD1. The length of the CDR3 is 13 residues. The germline gives CDR1 SGHTA, CDR2 FQGTGA. CDR3 DNA, as far as it was read: TGTGCCAGCAGCTTAACGTCACAGGGGGGT. Translating it yields CASSLTSQGG. The CDR3 reads in full as CASSLTSQGGQYF.

This clone appeared many times. The read ends 3 residues before the CDR3 terminus; that terminus is restored from the germline J gene. The V and J genes are TRBV6-7 and TRBJ1-2, with TRBD1 matching 7 bases. TRBV6-7 is designated an ORF whose function remains uncertain. The CDR3 sequence is 16 residues long. The V gene end was trimmed by 0 bases and the J gene end by 3 bases; junction bases not matched to a gene: 7. CDR3 protein: CASSYSGRGFYYGYTF. The CDR3 DNA, read in part, is TGTGCCAGCAGTTACTCGGGCAGGGGGTTTTACTATGGC.

This clone came up many times. The CDR3 is cut off 3 residues early in the read; its end comes from the germline J gene. This sequence joins TRBV7-9 and TRBJ2-7; 9 positions match TRBD2. Trimming took 6 bases from V and 2 from J; bases not matched to a gene: 8. The germline V gene has CDR1 SEHNR and CDR2 FQNEAQ (reference sequence). The CDR3 contains 15 residues. The sequenced CDR3 bases are TGTGCCAGCAGGATAGGGACTAGCTCGACCTACGAG. Encoded protein: CASRIGTSSTYE. The whole CDR3 sequence reads CASRIGTSSTYEQYF.

This clone was seen at least ten times. The read stops 3 residues short of the end of the CDR3; the missing end is completed from the germline J gene. The rearrangement links TRBV5-1 to TRBJ2-7, with TRBD2 identical over 8 bases. Losses at the gene ends were 4 bases for V and 3 bases for J; bases not matched to a gene: 6. CDR1 SGHRS and CDR2 YFSETQ come from the germline V gene. This CDR3 has 14 residues. The covered CDR3 bases are TGCGCCAGCAGCACCGGGGGGGATGGCTACGAG. Amino acid sequence: CASSTGGDGYE. The CDR3 in full is CASSTGGDGYEQYF.

This clone was detected ten times or more. The read terminates 3 residues ahead of where the CDR3 ends, so the germline J gene completes it. The chain employs TRBV14 and TRBJ2-5; the match to TRBD2 covers 9 bases. The CDR3 runs to 16 residues. J gave up 5 bases and V 3 bases, and 10 bases lay outside the gene matches. Germline values: CDR1 SGHDN, CDR2 FVKESK. The CDR3 loop is CASSHGRGGRFETQYF. CDR3 DNA (partial): TGTGCCAGCAGCCACGGGCGGGGGGGCCGTTTTGAGACC.

Many counts were recorded for this clone. The sequenced fragment ends 3 residues before the CDR3 boundary, so the rest is inferred from the germline J gene. J is TRBJ2-6 and V is TRBV19, with D possibly TRBD1 on 5 matching bases. The germline V gene has CDR1 LNHDA and CDR2 SQIVND (reference sequence). There are 15 residues in the CDR3. Trimming left V 5 bases short and J 2 bases short, with 10 bases between. Incomplete CDR3 DNA: TGTGCCAGTAGTTTCACCAGGGCTGGGGCCAACGTC. Translated, it gives CASSFTRAGANV. The full CDR3 protein reads CASSFTRAGANVLTF.

This clone was seen at least ten times. From the germline J gene comes the end of the CDR3, since the read stops 3 residues before it. The rearrangement uses TRBV18 and TRBJ2-7; 9 positions agree with TRBD1. In germline, CDR1 is KGHSH, CDR2 LQKENI. The CDR3 is 14 amino acids. With 3 bases clipped from V and 5 bases from J, the junction kept 5 bases outside the gene matches. Partial CDR3 DNA: TGTGCCAGCTCACCTAACAGGGGGCAAGACGAG. Protein sequence: CASSPNRGQDE. The complete CDR3 protein is CASSPNRGQDEQYF.

This clone came up many times. Read sequence stops 3 residues before the CDR3 end, and the germline J gene provides the missing end. The V call is TRBV18, the J call TRBJ2-1; 9 bases line up with TRBD1. Germline loops: CDR1 KGHSH, CDR2 LQKENI. Germline trimming cut 0 bases from V and 6 bases from J; bases unmatched to any gene: 3. CDR3 length equals 15 residues. This CDR3 is CASSPPQGASNEQFF. The CDR3 DNA, read in part, is TGTGCCAGCTCACCACCACAGGGGGCGAGCAATGAG.

There are a few counts of this clone. From the germline J gene comes the end of the CDR3, since the read stops 3 residues before it. The chain combines TRBV30 with TRBJ1-5; TRBD1 aligns across 9 bases. Germline V gives CDR1 GTSNPN, CDR2 SVGIG (reference sequence). The CDR3 runs to 15 residues. V was clipped by 0 bases and J by 4 bases; unmatched bases: 4. The part of the CDR3 DNA that was read is TGTGCCTGGAGTGTACAGGGGGCTTGGAATCAGCCC. This encodes CAWSVQGAWNQP. The whole CDR3 sequence reads CAWSVQGAWNQPQHF.

This clone was recorded many times. The read is 3 residues too short to cover the CDR3 end, so that end is filled in from the germline J gene. The chain uses TRBV7-8 and TRBJ2-5; 7 positions match TRBD1. The CDR3 consists of 13 residues. Germline-derived CDR1 and CDR2 are SGHVS and FQNEAQ. V was clipped by 4 bases and J by 3 bases; unmatched bases: 2. The CDR3 reads CASSSGQKETQYF. CDR3 DNA (partial): TGTGCCAGCAGCTCGGGACAGAAAGAGACC.